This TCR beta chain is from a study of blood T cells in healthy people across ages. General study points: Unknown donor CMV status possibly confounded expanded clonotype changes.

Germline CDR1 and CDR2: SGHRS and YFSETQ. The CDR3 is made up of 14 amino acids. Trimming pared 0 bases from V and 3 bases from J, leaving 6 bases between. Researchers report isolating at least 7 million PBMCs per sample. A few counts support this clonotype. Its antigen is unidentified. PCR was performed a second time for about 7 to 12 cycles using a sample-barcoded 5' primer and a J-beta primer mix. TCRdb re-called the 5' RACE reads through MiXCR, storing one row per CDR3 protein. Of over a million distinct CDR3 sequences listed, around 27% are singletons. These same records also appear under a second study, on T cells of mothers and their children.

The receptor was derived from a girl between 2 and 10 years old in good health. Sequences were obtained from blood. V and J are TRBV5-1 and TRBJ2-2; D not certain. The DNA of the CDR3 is TGCGCCAGCAGCTTGGGGGCCCACACCGGGGAGCTGTTTTTT. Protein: CASSLGAHTGELFF.